The sequence of this T cell receptor (beta chain) was determined in a study of cytomegalovirus exposure and HLA in healthy donors. The wider study: HLA-typed donors were the source of about 85 million unique TCRs, which an early data release held.

It was with 60 Vbeta and 13 Jbeta primers that the PCR ran. Method: immunoSEQ multiplex PCR; TCRdb's copy keeps in-frame clones and lacks some. The data hold roughly 130,000 clones, with 74% observed a single time. General study findings and limits: Prior analysis indicated that the majority of TCR beta V segments exhibited productivity approximately 87% or approximately 30% of the time. Presence/absence analyses took donor sequencing depth as roughly uniform. TCR beta V- and J-gene trimming was later associated with a missense DCLRE1C variant.

Germline lookup yields CDR1 SGHTA and CDR2 FQGNSA. This CDR3 has 13 residues. V shed 5 bases, J shed 4 bases, and the junction held 4 bases outside the gene matches. About this clone: Its antigen remains unidentified.

The receptor was isolated from a woman between 50 and 59 years old in good health and CMV-seropositive. Sequencing was carried out using PBMCs. The V call is TRBV7-2, the J call TRBJ1-2, with 7 bases matching TRBD1. The CDR3 loop reads CASSLRDSYGYTF. The CDR3 DNA follows: TGTGCCAGCAGCCTCCGGGACAGCTATGGCTACACCTTC.